This T cell receptor (beta chain) derives from a study of shared clonotypes between healthy human individuals. General study findings and limits: Generally, naive subsets (rather than memory subsets) showed larger estimated richness.

As for this clone: Its antigen is still unknown.

Trimming at V came to 0 bases and at J to 6 bases, leaving 13 bases not matched to a gene. Germline V gene lookup returns CDR1 SGHVS and CDR2 FNYEAQ. The CDR3 length is 18 residues. CD45RO-negative CD8 cells positively selected for CCR7 made up the naive population, which excluded terminally differentiated effector memory CD45RA+ cells. The assay ran at deep level. Here immunoSEQ multiplex PCR was the method, and the copy in TCRdb shows in-frame clones only, minus some. Here the sample spans some 2,100,000 clones, about 93% being singletons. This sequence joins TRBV7-6 and TRBJ2-2; 7 nucleotides agree with TRBD1. Sequences were obtained from naive CD8+ T cells from PBMCs. The TCR sequence derives from a man aged 18 to 35 in good health. Some clones in this sample may be carry-over from other donors' samples. CDR3 protein: CASSLASTQGVKAGELFF. Here the CDR3 DNA reads TGTGCCAGCAGCTTAGCTAGTACTCAGGGGGTGAAAGCCGGGGAGCTGTTTTTT.